This T cell receptor (beta chain) appears in the sequencing data of a study of CD8+ T cells in alopecia areata. Whole-study context: Treated patients swallowed 5 to 10 mg of oral tofacitinib twice daily. Treatment ran 6 to 18 months, with 6 months of follow-up afterward. The study, taken as a whole, reports: The study also sequences resident alphabeta T cells of normal skin in scalp samples. Compared with normal scalp, lesional scalp had higher clonality and more expanded CD8+ clones.

Worth noting for this clone: Its antigen is not known.

After isolation, RNA underwent reverse transcription to generate cDNA as the sequencing template. The assay was immunoSEQ multiplex PCR, and TCRdb's table has in-frame clones only and misses some. The profile shows about 130,000 clones, over 50% of them singletons. This CDR3 has 15 residues. The germline V gene encodes CDR1 SGHRS and CDR2 YFSETQ. The ends lost 2 bases at V and 1 base at J; junction bases unmatched: 4. The receptor's source is a human donor with alopecia areata. Specimen: CD4+ T cells sorted from blood, collected at week 0. This chain joins TRBV5-1 and TRBJ2-5, with 8 nucleotides matching TRBD2. DNA of the CDR3: TGCGCCAGCAGCTTTCTCGGGAGGGTCCAAGAGACCCAGTACTTC. The encoded protein is CASSFLGRVQETQYF.